A single sample is the source of the 16 T cell receptor beta chains below, sequenced in a study of T cell responses to AZD1222 COVID-19 vaccine. Sequencing was performed with immunoSEQ multiplex PCR; in TCRdb, only in-frame clones are kept and a portion is missing. Of some 49,000 clones in the sample, 85% to 90% were seen once. The sample here was peripheral blood, taken 28 days after the second AZD1222 dose. These receptor sequences come from an adult who received the AZD1222 COVID-19 vaccine.

The chain links TRBV27 to TRBJ2-5; 9 positions match TRBD1. Trimming cost V 8 bases and J 10 bases; bases outside gene matches: 11. This CDR3 contains 13 residues. CDR1 is MNHEY, CDR2 SMNVEV, per germline (reference sequence). In DNA, the CDR3 is TGTGCCAGCGGGACAGGGCAAACTCGGGGCCAGTACTTC. Translation: CASGTGQTRGQYF.

The chain has TRBV7-2 and TRBJ2-7; tentative D call: TRBD2 (5 bases). This CDR3 contains 12 residues. The V and J ends lost 5 bases and 5 bases respectively, with 10 bases between them. CDR1 and CDR2 (germline): SGHTA, FQGNSA. CDR3 loop: CASSPTRNEQYF. The DNA of the CDR3 is TGTGCCAGCAGCCCTACTAGAAACGAGCAGTACTTC.

The chain recombines TRBV4-1 with TRBJ2-7; perhaps TRBD2 as D (5 bases). CDR1 MGHRA and CDR2 YSYEKL come from the germline V gene. The CDR3 totals 15 residues. The V end was cut by 3 bases, the J end by 1 base, with 13 bases between. CDR3 DNA: TGCGCCAGCAGCCACCCCCCCGCGGGTTCCTACGAGCAGTACTTC. Translated, it gives CASSHPPAGSYEQYF.

The chain uses TRBV19 and TRBJ2-2; D gene unclear. V lost 10 bases, J lost 2 bases, and 17 bases lay in between. The germline V gene encodes CDR1 LNHDA and CDR2 SQIVND (reference sequence). The CDR3 covers 15 residues. The CDR3 nucleotides are TGTGCCACCAATCCGCGCCAGACCAACACCGGGGAGCTGTTTTTT. This encodes CATNPRQTNTGELFF.

The rearrangement joins TRBV6-1 to TRBJ2-7; D unresolved. CDR1 MNHNS and CDR2 SASEGT come from the germline V gene. Between the trimmed V and J ends, which lost 3 bases and 0 bases, there was a span of 9 bases. This CDR3 has 14 amino acids. The CDR3 nucleotides read TGTGCCAGCAGTGAGAGAGTACTCTCCTACGAGCAGTACTTC. Encoded protein: CASSERVLSYEQYF.

The chain employs TRBV11-1 and TRBJ2-7, with D possibly TRBD1 on 6 matching bases. This CDR3 contains 15 residues. Germline CDR1 is SGHAT and CDR2 is FQDESV (reference sequence). Trimming shortened V by 2 bases and J by 0 bases, and 11 bases separated the two germline ends. The CDR3 DNA follows: TGTGCCAGCAGCTTATTTACAGGGCGCTCCTACGAGCAGTACTTC. It codes for CASSLFTGRSYEQYF.

The V gene is TRBV5-1, the J gene TRBJ2-2, with 12 bases identical to TRBD2. Germline loops: CDR1 SGHRS, CDR2 YFSETQ. The junction had 11 bases not matched to a gene; V was cut back by 6 bases and J by 5 bases. The CDR3 has 17 residues. The CDR3 DNA follows: TGCGCCAGCAACCTGGGACTAGCGGGTATCGGGACCGGGGAGCTGTTTTTT. Encoded protein: CASNLGLAGIGTGELFF.

The J gene is TRBJ2-4, the V gene TRBV19; 7 nucleotides agree with TRBD2. The J segment lost 5 bases and the V segment lost 11 bases, leaving 6 bases of the junction unmatched. In germline, CDR1 is LNHDA, CDR2 SQIVND (reference sequence). This CDR3 is 12 amino acids long. Here the CDR3 reads CARARGENIQYF. CDR3 nucleotide sequence: TGTGCCCGTGCCCGGGGGGAAAACATTCAGTACTTC.

V is TRBV7-2 and J is TRBJ2-7, with a tentative D call TRBD2 (8 bases). Trimming took 5 bases from V and 6 from J, leaving 26 bases between them. CDR3 length: 17 amino acids. Germline CDR1 is SGHTA and CDR2 is FQGNSA. CDR3 DNA sequence: TGTGCCAGCAGCGGAACAGGGGCCGGGACTAGTTCCCTCGAGCAGTACTTC. Translated, it gives CASSGTGAGTSSLEQYF. The full variable domain, with the rest looked up from reference TRBV7-2 and TRBJ2-7, is GAGVSQSPSNKVTEKGKDVELRCDPISGHTALYWYRQSLGQGLEFLIYFQGNSAPDKSGLPSDRFSAERTGGSVSTLTIQRTQQEDSAVYLCASSGTGAGTSSLEQYFGPGTRLTVT.

V and J are TRBV6-1 and TRBJ2-5; D unresolved. The CDR3 extends over 12 amino acids. V lost 0 bases to trimming and J lost 5 bases, with 4 bases between them. Germline loops: CDR1 MNHNS, CDR2 SASEGT. The CDR3 sequence: CASSEAGETQYF. The CDR3, as DNA: TGTGCCAGCAGTGAAGCGGGCGAGACCCAGTACTTC.

The chain couples TRBV4-1 to TRBJ2-2, with D perhaps TRBD2 (6 bases). The CDR3 totals 16 residues. The V and J ends lost 5 bases and 3 bases respectively, with 16 bases between them. Germline V gene sequence: CDR1 MGHRA, CDR2 YSYEKL. CDR3: CASSGGERVDTGELFF. In DNA, the CDR3 is TGCGCCAGCAGCGGAGGCGAGCGGGTGGACACCGGGGAGCTGTTTTTT.

This chain connects TRBV5-1 to TRBJ1-2; no definite D call. The CDR3 is 16 residues long. Germline V lookup: CDR1 SGHRS, CDR2 YFSETQ. Trimming took off 4 bases at V and 0 bases at J, with 16 bases between the two ends. Here the CDR3 reads CASSLDVPAANYGYTF. The CDR3 DNA reads TGCGCCAGCAGCCTGGACGTTCCGGCTGCTAACTATGGCTACACCTTC. The full variable domain, its missing parts supplied by reference TRBV5-1 and TRBJ1-2, is KAGVTQTPRYLIKTRGQQVTLSCSPISGHRSVSWYQQTPGQGLQFLFEYFSETQRNKGNFPGRFSGRQFSNSRSEMNVSTLELGDSALYLCASSLDVPAANYGYTFGSGTRLTVV.

The J gene is TRBJ2-2, the V gene TRBV19; D possibly corresponds to TRBD1 (6 bases). This CDR3 comprises 14 residues. Trimming removed 4 bases from V and 8 bases from J, with 14 bases in between. In germline, CDR1 is LNHDA, CDR2 SQIVND (reference sequence). This CDR3 reads CASSRGGALGELFF. The CDR3 bases are TGTGCCAGTAGTAGAGGGGGTGCCCTGGGGGAGCTGTTTTTT. The entire variable domain, with the rest obtained from reference TRBV19 and TRBJ2-2, is as follows: DGGITQSPKYLFRKEGQNVTLSCEQNLNHDAMYWYRQDPGQGLRLIYYSQIVNDFQKGDIAEGYSVSREKKESFPLTVTSAQKNPTAFYLCASSRGGALGELFFGEGSRLTVL.

This chain uses TRBV2 with TRBJ2-7, with 7 bases that match TRBD2. The ends lost 10 bases at V and 1 base at J; junction bases unmatched: 22. There are 18 residues in the CDR3. Germline CDR1 and CDR2: SNHLY and FYNNEI. The CDR3 here is CAISLGGTLEKESYEQYF. DNA for the CDR3: TGTGCCATTTCCCTCGGGGGGACCCTAGAGAAGGAATCCTACGAGCAGTACTTC.

The CDR3 coding sequence is TGTGCCGCTAGCGGGAGGGCCGTCGGCACCGGGGAGCTGTTTTTT. It translates to CAASGRAVGTGELFF. J is TRBJ2-2 and V is TRBV19, with 12 bases fitting TRBD2. V shed 11 bases and J 4 bases; nucleotides not matched to a gene: 8. The CDR3 consists of 15 residues. Germline V lookup: CDR1 LNHDA, CDR2 SQIVND (reference sequence).

The genes are TRBV3-1 (or the pseudogene TRBV3-2) and TRBJ2-1; no reliable D call. V lost 1 base and J 9 bases, leaving 7 bases between the germline ends. The CDR3 consists of 12 residues. Germline lookup yields CDR1 LGHDT and CDR2 YNNKEL (reference sequence). The CDR3 loop reads CASSQVSAEQFF. DNA for the CDR3: TGTGCCAGCAGCCAAGTGAGCGCTGAGCAGTTCTTC.